This entry lists 30 T cell receptor beta chains sequenced from one sample in a study of blood T cells in healthy people across ages. Next came a second PCR, run for 7 to 11 cycles, which used a sample-barcoded 5' primer along with a J-beta primer mix. TCRdb passed the 5' RACE reads through MiXCR, listing each CDR3 protein once. The data contain about 830,000 distinct CDR3 sequences, about 62% of them singletons. Sequenced: blood. The receptors were sampled from a man aged 25 to 45 in good health.

The J gene is TRBJ2-4, the V gene TRBV20-1; TRBD2 aligns across 7 bases. TRBJ2-7 matches the DNA end more closely, so the J call is doubtful. The CDR3 consists of 9 residues. The germline gives CDR1 DFQATT, CDR2 SNEGSKA (reference sequence). The CDR3 here is CRPSGEQYF. The CDR3 bases are TGCAGACCTAGCGGCGAGCAGTACTTC.

This clonotype appeared a few times. The rearrangement links TRBV7-2 to TRBJ1-2; tentative D call: TRBD1 (5 bases). The germline gives CDR1 SGHTA, CDR2 FQGNSA. The CDR3 has 14 amino acids. Trimming took off 3 bases at V and 4 bases at J, with 12 bases between the two ends. The CDR3 DNA is TGTGCCAGCAGCTTCGGCAGGGAGGCCTATGGCTACACCTTC. Its translation is CASSFGREAYGYTF.

This clonotype came up once. The rearrangement uses TRBV18 and TRBJ1-2; D is unresolved. The V gene lost 0 bases and the J gene lost 6 bases, with 8 bases spanning the gap. Germline V lookup: CDR1 KGHSH, CDR2 LQKENI. CDR3 size: 13 residues. The CDR3 bases are TGTGCCAGCTCACCACCGTTCGGTCATGGCTACACCTTC. It codes for CASSPPFGHGYTF.

This clonotype has only one observation. At one of its ends the junction is not consistent with the germline gene, which may arise from a read error. The rearrangement joins TRBV28 to TRBJ2-3; 7 bases align to TRBD1. Germline V gene sequence: CDR1 MDHEN, CDR2 SYDVKM. This CDR3 spans 15 amino acids. The DNA of the CDR3 is TGTGCCAGCAGTCCCCCCGACAGGGTTGGAGATATGCAGTATTTT. Encoded protein: CASSPPDRVGDMQYF.

There are a few counts of this clonotype. The chain links TRBV15 to TRBJ2-1; possibly TRBD2 for D (6 bases). Trimming left V 0 bases short and J 0 bases short, with 12 bases between. The CDR3 spans 17 residues. Per the germline V gene, CDR1 is LNHNV and CDR2 is YYDKDF (reference sequence). The CDR3 bases are TGTGCCACCAGCAGAGATCGGGCGGGGAGCTCCTACAATGAGCAGTTCTTC. It translates to CATSRDRAGSSYNEQFF.

This clonotype was counted only a few times. This chain links TRBV3-1 with TRBJ2-7; the D gene is possibly TRBD1 (8 bases). TRBJ2-4 matches the DNA end more closely, so the J call is doubtful. Germline V gene sequence: CDR1 LGHDT, CDR2 YNNKEL (reference sequence). The CDR3 loop spans 14 amino acids. DNA for the CDR3: TGTGCCAGCAGCCAAATCACAGGGGGGGGCATTCAGTACTTC. Its protein product is CASSQITGGGIQYF.

This chain links TRBV2 with TRBJ2-2, with 9 bases matching TRBD1. There are 15 residues in the CDR3. Germline V CDR1 and CDR2: SNHLY, FYNNEI. The V and J ends lost 5 bases and 5 bases, in that order; junction bases with no gene match: 6. The CDR3 sequence is CASSLQGAETGELFF. In nucleotides, the CDR3 is TGTGCCAGCAGTTTACAGGGGGCAGAGACCGGGGAGCTGTTTTTT.

The chain links TRBV6-6 to TRBJ1-4; 11 bases map to TRBD1. Per the germline V gene, CDR1 is MNHNY and CDR2 is SVGAGI (reference sequence). Trimming cost V 7 bases and J 3 bases; bases outside gene matches: 7. This CDR3 is built from 16 residues. For the CDR3, the DNA is TGTGCCAGCACGAGGACAGGGGGCGCTCCTAATGAAAAACTGTTTTTT. This encodes CASTRTGGAPNEKLFF.

This chain links TRBV6-5 with TRBJ2-7, with D possibly TRBD2 on 6 matching bases. V was trimmed by 8 bases and J by 0 bases, leaving 11 bases between them. The CDR3 covers 13 residues. Germline loops: CDR1 MNHEY, CDR2 SVGAGI. The CDR3 is CASRARDSYEQYF. Here the CDR3 DNA reads TGTGCCAGCCGCGCGCGGGACTCCTACGAGCAGTACTTC.

The CDR3 here is CASSSGTSGSYNEQFF. The DNA of the CDR3 is TGTGCCAGCAGCTCCGGGACTAGCGGGAGCTACAATGAGCAGTTCTTC. The V gene is TRBV7-9, the J gene TRBJ2-1, with 14 nucleotides matching TRBD2. Trimming removed 4 bases from V and 3 bases from J; junction bases left unmatched: 2. Germline V CDR1 and CDR2: SEHNR, FQNEAQ (reference sequence). The CDR3 is 16 amino acids.

The V call is TRBV7-2, the J call TRBJ1-2, with D possibly being TRBD1 (5 bases). This CDR3 is built from 15 residues. The germline gives CDR1 SGHTA, CDR2 FQGNSA. With 2 bases removed from V and 4 bases from J, the gap between germline ends came to 14 bases. The CDR3 nucleotides read TGTGCCAGCAGCTTACAGGGCCGGGGTAGCTATGGCTACACCTTC. Residues: CASSLQGRGSYGYTF. Using reference TRBV7-2 and TRBJ1-2 for the parts outside the CDR3, the full variable domain is GAGVSQSPSNKVTEKGKDVELRCDPISGHTALYWYRQSLGQGLEFLIYFQGNSAPDKSGLPSDRFSAERTGGSVSTLTIQRTQQEDSAVYLCASSLQGRGSYGYTFGSGTRLTVV.

This rearrangement joins TRBV10-3 to TRBJ2-7; D gene uncertain. V lost 0 bases and J 6 bases, leaving 12 bases between the germline ends. The germline V gene encodes CDR1 ENHRY and CDR2 SYGVKD. The CDR3 contains 14 residues. The CDR3 loop reads CAISESRLMGEQYF. The CDR3 coding sequence is TGTGCCATCAGTGAGTCGAGGCTCATGGGCGAGCAGTACTTC.

The gene calls are TRBV29-1 and TRBJ2-7; the D gene could be TRBD1 or TRBD2 (5 bases each). V was trimmed by 5 bases and J by 3 bases, leaving 14 bases between them. Germline lookup yields CDR1 SQVTM and CDR2 ANQGSEA. The CDR3 loop spans 13 amino acids. CDR3 in DNA: TGCAGCGTTTATTCGGGACCGCTCTACGAGCAGTACTTC. Protein: CSVYSGPLYEQYF.

A few counts support this clonotype. V usage is TRBV29-1 and J usage is TRBJ1-4, with 7 bases aligning to TRBD1. J was trimmed by 8 bases and V by 5 bases; bases with no gene match: 8. Germline assignment: CDR1 SQVTM and CDR2 ANQGSEA. The CDR3 is 13 residues long. In nucleotides, the CDR3 is TGCAGCGTTCGGGACAGAATGGGGGAAAAACTGTTTTTT. Its translation: CSVRDRMGEKLFF.

This clonotype turned up a few times. V and J are TRBV13 and TRBJ2-4; D may be TRBD2 (6 bases). The CDR3 contains 15 residues. V dropped 4 bases and J dropped 0 bases, with 10 bases sitting between them. CDR1 PRHDT and CDR2 FYEKMQ come from the germline V gene (reference sequence). CDR3 sequence: CASSWDSIAKNIQYF. CDR3 sequence (DNA): TGTGCCAGCAGCTGGGACTCCATAGCCAAAAACATTCAGTACTTC.

The chain has TRBV20-1 and TRBJ2-1; the D is unclear. The CDR3 is 12 residues long. Trimming shortened V by 5 bases and J by 8 bases, and 13 bases separated the two germline ends. The germline gives CDR1 DFQATT, CDR2 SNEGSKA (reference sequence). Written as DNA, the CDR3 is TGCAGTGCTGAGTGGAGTGGGTATGAGCAGTTCTTC. The encoded protein is CSAEWSGYEQFF.

This clonotype was counted a few times. The chain is built from TRBV9 and TRBJ2-7, with 8 positions matching TRBD2. V lost 0 bases and J lost 2; bases outside the gene matches: 7. Per germline, CDR1 SGDLS and CDR2 YYNGEE. The CDR3 runs 16 residues. CDR3 protein: CASSVGGGGNTYEQYF. DNA for the CDR3: TGTGCCAGCAGCGTAGGAGGCGGGGGGAATACCTACGAGCAGTACTTC.

A few counts support this clonotype. The chain employs TRBV3-1 and TRBJ2-1, with D hard to call. CDR3 length: 12 residues. Germline-derived CDR1 and CDR2 are LGHDT and YNNKEL (reference sequence). V was pared by 0 bases and J by 10 bases, with 7 bases between. The CDR3: CASSQETREQFF. CDR3 DNA sequence: TGTGCCAGCAGCCAAGAGACCAGGGAGCAGTTCTTC.

The rearrangement links TRBV25-1 to TRBJ1-1; 7 nucleotides match TRBD1. V dropped 6 bases and J dropped 1; count of bases not matched to a gene: 5. CDR1 is MGHDK and CDR2 is SYGVNS in the germline V gene. CDR3 length: 14 residues. CDR3 loop: CASRMTGTNTEAFF. In DNA, the CDR3 is TGTGCCAGCAGAATGACAGGGACGAACACTGAAGCTTTCTTT.

The V and J genes are TRBV2 and TRBJ2-7, with D maybe TRBD2 (6 bases). This CDR3 comprises 13 residues. Looked up from germline, CDR1 is SNHLY and CDR2 is FYNNEI. Trimming shortened V by 7 bases and J by 7 bases, and 17 bases separated the two germline ends. The CDR3 here is CASISDQGGEQYF. CDR3 bases: TGTGCCAGCATTTCCGACCAAGGAGGGGAGCAGTACTTC.

V usage is TRBV7-8 and J usage is TRBJ2-5; 7 bases are shared with TRBD1. The J segment lost 5 bases and the V segment lost 5 bases, leaving 8 bases of the junction unmatched. The CDR3 runs to 14 residues. Germline CDR1 SGHVS, CDR2 FQNEAQ. CDR3 nucleotides: TGTGCCAGCAGCCTCCCGGGACAGTGGGAGACCCAGTACTTC. Encoded protein: CASSLPGQWETQYF. Looking up the rest from reference TRBV7-8 and TRBJ2-5 gives the full variable domain: GAGVSQSPRYKVAKRGQDVALRCDPISGHVSLFWYQQALGQGPEFLTYFQNEAQLDKSGLPSDRFFAERPEGSVSTLKIQRTQQEDSAVYLCASSLPGQWETQYFGPGTRLLVL.

The gene calls are TRBV30 and TRBJ1-2; no firm D call. CDR1 is GTSNPN, CDR2 SVGIG, per germline (reference sequence). This CDR3 has 13 residues. V shed 2 bases and J shed 1 base, with 8 bases lying between them. The DNA of the CDR3 is TGTGCCTGGAGTATCGGATTTAACTATGGCTACACCTTC. As protein: CAWSIGFNYGYTF.

This chain links TRBV20-1 with TRBJ2-5; 9 bases map to TRBD2. The CDR3 is 14 amino acids. Trimming took 4 bases from V and 1 from J; bases not matched to a gene: 4. Germline V gives CDR1 DFQATT, CDR2 SNEGSKA (reference sequence). The CDR3 nucleotides read TGCAGTGCTACCCTAGCGGGGCTCCAAGAGACCCAGTACTTC. Amino acid sequence: CSATLAGLQETQYF.

The J gene is TRBJ2-3, the V gene TRBV7-2; 8 bases are shared with TRBD2. J gave up 6 bases and V 6 bases, and 2 bases lay outside the gene matches. Germline values: CDR1 SGHTA, CDR2 FQGNSA. CDR3 length: 12 residues. The CDR3 region has the DNA TGTGCCAGCAGAATAGCGGGGGATACGCAGTATTTT. Amino acids: CASRIAGDTQYF.

The chain combines TRBV20-1 with TRBJ2-3, with 10 bases lining up with TRBD1. CDR3 size: 14 residues. The V segment lost 6 bases and the J segment 3 bases; nucleotides outside the gene matches: 6. Germline V CDR1 and CDR2: DFQATT, SNEGSKA (reference sequence). The chain's CDR3 is CSAWGTGETDTQYF. The CDR3 nucleotides are TGCAGTGCCTGGGGGACAGGGGAAACAGATACGCAGTATTTT.

The chain employs TRBV29-1 and TRBJ2-6; no clear D gene. Germline lookup yields CDR1 SQVTM and CDR2 ANQGSEA. Trimming cost V 6 bases and J 2 bases, with 14 bases left between them. The CDR3 runs 15 residues. CDR3 nucleotides: TGCAGCGTCGGACCCGGAGAAGCTGGGGCCAACGTCCTGACTTTC. Translated: CSVGPGEAGANVLTF.

The J gene is TRBJ1-2, the V gene TRBV10-3, with TRBD1 identical over 7 bases. Germline assignment: CDR1 ENHRY and CDR2 SYGVKD. V was pared by 4 bases and J by 7 bases, with 12 bases of the junction left unmatched. The CDR3 runs 15 residues. CDR3 region: CAISAQQGTGAGYTF. DNA of the CDR3: TGTGCCATCAGTGCCCAACAGGGGACTGGGGCTGGCTACACCTTC.

The rearrangement links TRBV7-2 to TRBJ1-4; no definite D call. Germline CDR1 is SGHTA and CDR2 is FQGNSA. The V and J ends lost 2 bases and 0 bases respectively, with 7 bases between them. The CDR3 runs 15 residues. The CDR3 loop is CASSLTVATNEKLFF. The CDR3 DNA reads as TGTGCCAGCAGCTTAACAGTTGCAACTAATGAAAAACTGTTTTTT.

This clonotype was seen a few times. V usage is TRBV20-1 and J usage is TRBJ2-5; D uncertain. Germline loops: CDR1 DFQATT, CDR2 SNEGSKA (reference sequence). Trimming stripped 7 bases from V and 4 bases from J, with 13 bases between. The CDR3 sequence is 12 residues long. CDR3 nucleotides: TGCAGTGTCCAATCGTCCGCAGAGACCCAGTACTTC. This translates into CSVQSSAETQYF.

This clonotype showed up just a few times. This chain uses TRBV6-5 with TRBJ2-5; no clear D. The V gene's germline CDR1 is MNHEY and CDR2 SVGAGI. The CDR3 extends over 16 amino acids. V was shortened by 0 bases and J by 5 bases, with 16 bases between the two germline ends. The chain's CDR3 is CASSYSSLVLRETQYF. The CDR3, as DNA: TGTGCCAGCAGTTACTCGAGTCTGGTCCTTCGGGAGACCCAGTACTTC.